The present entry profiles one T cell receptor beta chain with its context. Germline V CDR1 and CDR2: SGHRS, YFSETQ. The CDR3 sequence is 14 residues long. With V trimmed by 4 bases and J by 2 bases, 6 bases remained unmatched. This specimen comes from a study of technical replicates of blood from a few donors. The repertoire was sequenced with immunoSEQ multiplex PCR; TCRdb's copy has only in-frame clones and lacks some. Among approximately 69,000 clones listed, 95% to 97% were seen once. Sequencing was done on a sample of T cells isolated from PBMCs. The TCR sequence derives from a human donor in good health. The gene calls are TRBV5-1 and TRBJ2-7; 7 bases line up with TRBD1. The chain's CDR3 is CASSTRQGTYEQYF. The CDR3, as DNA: TGCGCCAGCAGCACAAGACAGGGAACCTACGAGCAGTACTTC.